These 8 T cell receptor beta chains originate from one sample sequenced in a study of blood T cell repertoires in COVID-19. Sequenced by immunoSEQ multiplex PCR; TCRdb stores in-frame clones only, minus some. The sample records fewer than 300,000 clones, 84% being singletons. Input material: peripheral blood. The receptor set was obtained from a person aged 70 to 85 with COVID-19, enrolled during active disease.

DNA for the CDR3: TGTGCCAGCAGTGAAGGACAGGGGATTTTCTACGAGCAGTACTTC. Its protein is CASSEGQGIFYEQYF. The chain carries TRBV6-4 and TRBJ2-7, with TRBD1 matching 9 bases. CDR1 MRHNA and CDR2 SNTAGT come from the germline V gene. V shed 3 bases and J 3 bases; nucleotides not matched to a gene: 6. CDR3 size: 15 residues.

V is TRBV28 and J is TRBJ2-1; 7 positions agree with TRBD2. Germline CDR1 and CDR2: MDHEN and SYDVKM. The CDR3 runs 13 residues. The trim removed 7 bases at V and 11 bases at J, leaving 11 bases unmatched. The CDR3 sequence is CASMDGGYKKQFF. In nucleotides, the CDR3 is TGTGCCAGCATGGACGGGGGGTACAAGAAGCAGTTCTTC. The whole variable domain, remainder taken from reference TRBV28 and TRBJ2-1, is DVKVTQSSRYLVKRTGEKVFLECVQDMDHENMFWYRQDPGLGLRLIYFSYDVKMKEKGDIPEGYSVSREKKERFSLILESASTNQTSMYLCASMDGGYKKQFFGPGTRLTVL.

The chain carries TRBV5-4 and TRBJ2-1, with 8 bases matching TRBD2. Germline V gives CDR1 SGHNT, CDR2 YYREEE (reference sequence). Losses at the gene ends were 0 bases for V and 9 bases for J; bases not matched to a gene: 5. There are 14 residues in the CDR3. CDR3 nucleotides: TGTGCCAGCAGCTTGGGCGGGGGGTTCGGTGAGCAGTTCTTC. Protein product: CASSLGGGFGEQFF.

This clone was recorded many times. The gene calls are TRBV11-3 and TRBJ2-5; TRBD2 matches at 7 bases. CDR1 and CDR2 (germline): SGHNT, YENEEA. After removal of 2 bases from V and 11 bases from J, the junction contained 11 bases not matched to a gene. The CDR3 length is 14 residues. As DNA, the CDR3 is TGTGCCAGCAGCTTAACCCCCCTAGCGGAGATACAGTACTTC. It specifies CASSLTPLAEIQYF.

The chain joins TRBV7-8 to TRBJ2-5; D gene ambiguous. This CDR3 region has 12 residues. Germline lookup yields CDR1 SGHVS and CDR2 FQNEAQ. Trimming removed 1 base at V and 14 bases at J, with 14 bases between. The CDR3 is CASSLESHPNYF. Here the CDR3 DNA reads TGTGCCAGCAGCTTAGAATCGCACCCTAACTACTTC.

The CDR3: CASSRNRDTYQPQHF. The CDR3 DNA reads as TGTGCCAGCAGCAGAAACCGGGACACTTATCAGCCCCAGCATTTT. The J gene is TRBJ1-5, the V gene TRBV6-5; possible D gene TRBD1, 6 bases. V lost 6 bases and J 5 bases, leaving 17 bases between the germline ends. There are 15 residues in the CDR3. The germline gives CDR1 MNHEY, CDR2 SVGAGI.

The rearrangement joins TRBV5-1 to TRBJ2-5, with 9 bases that match TRBD2. The V segment lost 5 bases and the J segment 5 bases; nucleotides outside the gene matches: 10. Germline assignment: CDR1 SGHRS and CDR2 YFSETQ. This CDR3 has 15 amino acids. The CDR3 nucleotides read TGCGCCAGCAGAGGGGAGGGACTAGCACTGGAGACCCAGTACTTC. It encodes CASRGEGLALETQYF.

V and J are TRBV30 and TRBJ1-6, with a weak D call TRBD1 (5 bases). This CDR3 is 13 amino acids long. Germline lookup yields CDR1 GTSNPN and CDR2 SVGIG (reference sequence). V was clipped by 2 bases and J by 9 bases, with 11 bases between them. CDR3 region: CAWSSRARSPLHF. The DNA for the CDR3 is TGTGCCTGGAGTAGCAGGGCGCGTTCACCCCTCCACTTT.